The rows below give T cell receptor beta chains drawn from one sample of a study of cytomegalovirus exposure and HLA in healthy donors. Assay used: immunoSEQ multiplex PCR; TCRdb lists only in-frame clones, some missing. Of some 170,000 clones detected, about 79% appear once; the ten largest clones hold 6% to 7%. Source material: PBMCs. The receptors were sampled from a man in his forties in good health and CMV-seropositive. Each CDR3 is given with its conserved first and last residue.

TRBJ2-7,TRBV28,CASRTTGGSLYEQYF
TRBJ2-1,TRBV19,CASSPRTGTSGRSEQFF
TRBJ2-1,TRBV28,CASSLSGSFVDEQFF
TRBJ2-5,TRBV20-1,CSGGKEETQYF
TRBJ1-1,TRBV10-3,CAISTQGTEAFF
TRBJ2-4,TRBV5-1,CASSSQGAKNIQYF
TRBJ2-1,TRBV5-1,CASSWGRGQLSYNEQFF
TRBJ2-3,TRBV29-1,CSVVSQGIDTQYF
TRBJ1-1,TRBV9,CASNPGQAGSEAFF
TRBJ2-3,TRBV27,CASSLLAGVADTQYF
TRBJ2-1,TRBV11-3,CASSYSGRARNEQFF
TRBJ2-1,TRBV5-4,CASSLPRDRSSYNEQFF
TRBJ2-7,TRBV5-1,CASSRYGSGDSYEQYF
TRBJ1-5,TRBV10-3,CAISGGRENQPQHF
TRBJ1-1,TRBV9,CASSAAGTGNTEAFF
TRBJ2-7,TRBV21-1,CASSPEGAGAYEQYF
TRBJ2-7,TRBV29-1,CSVYDTAGTYEQYF
TRBJ1-1,TRBV10-3,CAIGLHRGNTEAFF
TRBJ2-1,TRBV18,CASSGVTGSGRNLINEQFF
TRBJ1-5,TRBV9,CASSEGEREPQHF
TRBJ2-5,TRBV25-1,CASSEFGGRAGEETQYF
TRBJ1-3,TRBV2,CASRPDRAGNTIYF
TRBJ2-7,TRBV19,CASSNPTSGSIYEQYF
TRBJ2-1,TRBV11-2,CASSSRLAGALEQFF
TRBJ2-2,TRBV2,CASRKGQNTGELFF
TRBJ2-1,TRBV7-9,CASSLALAGSYNEQFF
TRBJ2-7,TRBV9,CASSVGGREREQYF
TRBJ2-4,TRBV6-1,CASTQGARDKNIQYF
TRBJ2-6,TRBV28,CASSGLQEGSGANVLTF
TRBJ2-1,TRBV2,CASRLQGAAYNEQFF
TRBJ2-1,TRBV2,CASSLTSSSYNEQFF
TRBJ1-5,TRBV15,CATSVRFGEGQPQHF
TRBJ2-1,TRBV11-3,CASKYLQANEQFF
TRBJ1-2,TRBV9,CASSVQGADGYTF
TRBJ2-7,TRBV5-1,CASSFGGETYEQYF
TRBJ2-7,TRBV18,CASSPPRQAYEQYF
TRBJ2-3,TRBV11-2,CASSFRGGDTQYF
TRBJ2-6,TRBV6-5,CASSRRGLGANVLTF
TRBJ1-1,TRBV29-1,CSVEASGQEDTEAFF
TRBJ2-7,TRBV10-2,CASSGGLGAYEQYF